These 28 T cell receptor beta chains originate from one sample sequenced in a study of blood T cell repertoires in COVID-19. This table comes from immunoSEQ multiplex PCR, and its TCRdb copy is limited to in-frame clones, with some not included. The repertoire holds just over 80,000 clones, around 81% seen once, with around 40% in the top ten. Sequencing was done on a sample of peripheral blood. These TCRs come from a man of 80 years or more with acute or convalescent COVID-19.

This clone was counted a few times. The chain links TRBV5-1 to TRBJ1-1; 7 bases line up with TRBD1. CDR1 and CDR2 from the germline V gene are SGHRS and YFSETQ. CDR3 length equals 14 residues. The trim removed 1 base at V and 4 bases at J, leaving 4 bases unmatched. The DNA for the CDR3 is TGCGCCAGCAGCTTGACAGGGGTTTTCACTGAAGCTTTCTTT. Residues: CASSLTGVFTEAFF.

The chain carries TRBV5-1 and TRBJ1-2, with 9 nucleotides matching TRBD1. The CDR3 covers 15 residues. In germline, CDR1 is SGHRS, CDR2 YFSETQ. V trimming: 1 base; J trimming: 8 bases; junction bases outside the gene matches: 9. DNA of the CDR3: TGCGCCAGCAGCTTGACAACCGGGACAGGGCTCGGCTACACCTTC. This gives the protein CASSLTTGTGLGYTF.

The chain joins TRBV30 to TRBJ1-1, with unresolved D. The germline V and J ends were trimmed by 3 bases and 2 bases, with 10 bases remaining between them. The CDR3 extends over 13 amino acids. CDR1 and CDR2 from the germline V gene are GTSNPN and SVGIG (reference sequence). The CDR3 region has the DNA TGTGCCTGGAGCGTCCAGACAAACACTGAAGCTTTCTTT. The encoded protein is CAWSVQTNTEAFF. Filled out from reference TRBV30 and TRBJ1-1, the complete variable domain reads SQTIHQWPATLVQPVGSPLSLECTVEGTSNPNLYWYRQAAGRGLQLLFYSVGIGQISSEVPQNLSASRPQDRQFILSSKKLLLSDSGFYLCAWSVQTNTEAFFGQGTRLTVV.

This clone was observed a few times. V is TRBV6-5 and J is TRBJ1-6; TRBD1 matches 10 bases. Germline V lookup: CDR1 MNHEY, CDR2 SVGAGI. CDR3 length: 15 residues. The ends lost 6 bases at V and 8 bases at J; junction bases unmatched: 7. Here the CDR3 DNA reads TGTGCCAGCAGAAGGAATGGACAGGGGGATTCACCCCTCCACTTT. This gives the protein CASRRNGQGDSPLHF.

The chain is built from TRBV3-1 (or the pseudogene TRBV3-2) and TRBJ1-1; D is unresolved. This CDR3 contains 14 residues. Germline V gene data show CDR1 as LGHDT and CDR2 as YNNKEL (reference sequence). The ends were cut back, 4 bases at V and 0 bases at J, with 9 bases in the middle. The CDR3 DNA reads TGTGCCAGCAGCCCTAGACCGATGAACACTGAAGCTTTCTTT. It encodes CASSPRPMNTEAFF.

This rearrangement joins TRBV7-3 to TRBJ2-7, with 9 bases identical to TRBD1. The CDR3 runs to 14 residues. The junction had 7 bases not matched to a gene; V was cut back by 3 bases and J by 7 bases. Germline CDR1 and CDR2: SGHTA and FQGTGA. CDR3 coding DNA: TGTGCCAGCAGCTTGACAGGGGGAACGGGAGAGCAGTACTTC. The encoded protein is CASSLTGGTGEQYF.

This clone was counted once. The rearrangement joins TRBV29-1 to TRBJ2-4; D might be TRBD1 (6 bases). V lost 4 bases to trimming and J lost 3 bases, with 13 bases between them. The CDR3 runs to 14 residues. The V gene's germline CDR1 is SQVTM and CDR2 ANQGSEA. CDR3 amino acids: CSVGHRANKNIQYF. For the CDR3, the DNA is TGCAGCGTTGGACACAGGGCGAACAAAAACATTCAGTACTTC.

This chain joins TRBV5-1 and TRBJ2-1; weak D call: TRBD1 (6 bases). Germline V gives CDR1 SGHRS, CDR2 YFSETQ. V was pared by 0 bases and J by 3 bases, with 10 bases between. The CDR3 is 15 amino acids. The CDR3 sequence: CASSLEQGLYNEQFF. The CDR3 nucleotides are TGCGCCAGCAGCTTGGAACAGGGCCTCTACAATGAGCAGTTCTTC.

V gene TRBV10-3 combines with J gene TRBJ1-5, with D tentatively TRBD1 (6 bases). CDR1 and CDR2 from the germline V gene are ENHRY and SYGVKD. The CDR3 runs 14 residues. Trimming stripped 3 bases from V and 3 bases from J, with 9 bases between. The CDR3 sequence: CAISDRGNNQPQHF. The CDR3 DNA follows: TGTGCCATCAGTGACAGGGGAAACAATCAGCCCCAGCATTTT.

The rearrangement links TRBV7-2 to TRBJ2-7, with D possibly matching TRBD1 (5 bases). This CDR3 spans 11 amino acids. V dropped 5 bases and J dropped 4 bases, with 6 bases sitting between them. Germline V gene sequence: CDR1 SGHTA, CDR2 FQGNSA. The CDR3: CASSRQYEQYF. The CDR3 DNA reads as TGTGCCAGCAGCCGACAGTACGAGCAGTACTTC.

The rearrangement joins TRBV6-1 to TRBJ1-2; no clear D gene. Germline assignment: CDR1 MNHNS and CDR2 SASEGT. V shed 4 bases and J shed 7 bases, with 22 bases lying between them. The CDR3 is 16 amino acids. As DNA, the CDR3 is TGTGCCAGCAGTGTGGGCCCTGGGAGGTGGGAGGGTGGCTACACCTTC. The encoded protein is CASSVGPGRWEGGYTF.

The genes are TRBV7-9 and TRBJ1-1; possible D gene TRBD1, 6 bases. The CDR3 consists of 15 residues. Trimming shortened V by 5 bases and J by 1 base, and 14 bases separated the two germline ends. CDR1 and CDR2 from the germline V gene are SEHNR and FQNEAQ (reference sequence). The CDR3 spells CASSPWDKPNTEAFF. The CDR3 nucleotides read TGTGCCAGCAGCCCCTGGGACAAACCGAACACTGAAGCTTTCTTT.

CDR3 bases: TGTGCCAGCAGCTTAAGTGCAGGATTAAACCAGCCCCAGCATTTT. Protein sequence: CASSLSAGLNQPQHF. This rearrangement joins TRBV7-2 to TRBJ1-5, with D unclear. CDR3 length: 15 residues. CDR1 SGHTA and CDR2 FQGNSA come from the germline V gene. Trimming removed 2 bases from V and 7 bases from J, with 15 bases in between.

The V and J genes are TRBV12-3 or TRBV12-4 and TRBJ1-4; tentative D call: TRBD1 (5 bases). There are 13 residues in the CDR3. Trimming shortened V by 4 bases and J by 8 bases, and 11 bases separated the two germline ends. The CDR3 is CASSSPGSEKLFF. Here the CDR3 DNA reads TGTGCCAGCAGTTCCCCAGGGTCGGAAAAACTGTTTTTT.

In its sample, this clone was seen once. The chain joins TRBV28 to TRBJ2-5; D possibly corresponds to TRBD1 (6 bases). From germline, CDR1 is MDHEN and CDR2 SYDVKM. This CDR3 is 15 amino acids long. The germline V and J ends were trimmed by 3 bases and 3 bases, with 14 bases remaining between them. Here the CDR3 reads CASSFDDRPEETQYF. As DNA, the CDR3 is TGTGCCAGCAGTTTTGATGACAGGCCTGAAGAGACCCAGTACTTC.

The V gene is TRBV28, the J gene TRBJ1-1; possible D gene TRBD1, 5 bases. The V end lost 2 bases, the J end lost 4 bases, and 8 bases lay between the germline ends. The germline CDR1 and CDR2 sequences are MDHEN and SYDVKM. The length of the CDR3 is 13 residues. The CDR3 is CASSLDSITEAFF. DNA for the CDR3: TGTGCCAGCAGTTTAGACAGCATCACTGAAGCTTTCTTT.

The genes are TRBV7-2 and TRBJ1-1; possibly TRBD1 for D (6 bases). Trimming left V 1 base short and J 4 bases short, with 10 bases between. Germline CDR1 reads SGHTA; CDR2 reads FQGNSA. This CDR3 contains 14 residues. The CDR3 sequence is CASSLVQGGTEAFF. In nucleotides, the CDR3 is TGTGCCAGCAGCTTAGTACAGGGTGGCACTGAAGCTTTCTTT.

The V gene is TRBV5-5, the J gene TRBJ1-1; no reliable D call. Germline CDR1 reads SGHKS; CDR2 reads YYEKEE (reference sequence). Trimming stripped 6 bases from V and 1 base from J, with 13 bases between. The CDR3 totals 14 residues. Here the CDR3 reads CASNPGWRNTEAFF. In nucleotides, the CDR3 is TGTGCCAGCAACCCAGGATGGCGGAACACTGAAGCTTTCTTT.

J is TRBJ1-1 and V is TRBV7-2, with 9 bases aligning to TRBD1. The CDR3 spans 14 residues. The trim removed 3 bases at V and 5 bases at J, leaving 4 bases unmatched. Germline loops: CDR1 SGHTA, CDR2 FQGNSA. The CDR3 loop is CASSFDRGRTEAFF. For the CDR3, the DNA is TGTGCCAGCAGCTTCGACAGGGGGAGGACTGAAGCTTTCTTT.

This clone occurred a few times. The chain couples TRBV30 to TRBJ1-1; D not resolved. This CDR3 has 14 residues. V lost 2 bases and J 2 bases, leaving 12 bases between the germline ends. CDR1 GTSNPN and CDR2 SVGIG come from the germline V gene (reference sequence). CDR3 nucleotides: TGTGCCTGGAGTACGATGACACCTAACACTGAAGCTTTCTTT. Residues: CAWSTMTPNTEAFF.

This clone was observed a single time. This chain uses TRBV5-1 with TRBJ1-2, with unresolved D. CDR3 length equals 14 residues. CDR1 SGHRS and CDR2 YFSETQ come from the germline V gene. The ends were cut back, 0 bases at V and 2 bases at J, with 8 bases in the middle. The CDR3 nucleotides read TGCGCCAGCAGCTTGGGGGAGGGAAACTATGGCTACACCTTC. This gives the protein CASSLGEGNYGYTF.

The V call is TRBV6-1, the J call TRBJ2-2; D is perhaps TRBD1 (6 bases). Looked up from germline, CDR1 is MNHNS and CDR2 is SASEGT. V was cut by 2 bases and J by 8 bases, with 12 bases left in between. CDR3 length equals 14 residues. The CDR3 DNA reads as TGTGCCAGCAGTGAACGGCCAGGGGAAGGGGAGCTGTTTTTT. This encodes CASSERPGEGELFF.

V gene TRBV9 combines with J gene TRBJ2-7; D might be TRBD1 (6 bases). The CDR3 is made up of 14 amino acids. In germline, CDR1 is SGDLS, CDR2 YYNGEE. V was shortened by 0 bases and J by 5 bases, with 12 bases between the two germline ends. This CDR3 reads CASSVGLGHHEQYF. The CDR3 DNA sequence: TGTGCCAGCAGCGTAGGACTGGGACACCACGAGCAGTACTTC.

The genes are TRBV7-2 and TRBJ2-2; 12 bases line up with TRBD2. Germline V gives CDR1 SGHTA, CDR2 FQGNSA. V trimming: 7 bases; J trimming: 4 bases; junction bases outside the gene matches: 4. The CDR3 runs 15 residues. The CDR3 DNA reads as TGTGCCAGCATGACTAGCGGGAGTGGCACCGGGGAGCTGTTTTTT. This gives the protein CASMTSGSGTGELFF. Supplemented by reference TRBV7-2 and TRBJ2-2, the full variable domain reads GAGVSQSPSNKVTEKGKDVELRCDPISGHTALYWYRQSLGQGLEFLIYFQGNSAPDKSGLPSDRFSAERTGGSVSTLTIQRTQQEDSAVYLCASMTSGSGTGELFFGEGSRLTVL.

The rearrangement uses TRBV6-5 and TRBJ2-5; tentative D call: TRBD2 (5 bases). V was clipped by 4 bases and J by 4 bases, with 19 bases between them. The V gene's germline CDR1 is MNHEY and CDR2 SVGAGI. The CDR3 has 16 residues. CDR3 in DNA: TGTGCCAGCAGTTCCTCGTGGGCACCCGGAGGAGAGACCCAGTACTTC. This encodes CASSSSWAPGGETQYF.

The J gene is TRBJ1-5, the V gene TRBV28; 12 bases are a match to TRBD1. The ends lost 1 base at V and 4 bases at J; junction bases unmatched: 2. Germline CDR1 reads MDHEN; CDR2 reads SYDVKM. The CDR3 runs to 16 residues. CDR3 amino acids: CASSLLGQGANQPQHF. CDR3 nucleotides: TGTGCCAGCAGTTTATTGGGACAGGGGGCAAATCAGCCCCAGCATTTT.

The chain links TRBV28 to TRBJ2-5, with a tentative D call TRBD1 (6 bases). The V gene lost 5 bases and the J gene lost 4 bases, with 8 bases spanning the gap. This CDR3 spans 12 amino acids. CDR1 MDHEN and CDR2 SYDVKM come from the germline V gene. The CDR3 loop reads CASSGRGETQYF. CDR3 coding DNA: TGTGCCAGCAGTGGCAGGGGAGAGACCCAGTACTTC.

This clone has just a few counts. The V and J genes are TRBV3-1 (or the pseudogene TRBV3-2) and TRBJ1-1; no reliable D call. Looked up from germline, CDR1 is LGHDT and CDR2 is YNNKEL (reference sequence). The CDR3 length is 12 residues. The V gene lost 5 bases and the J gene lost 12 bases, with 16 bases spanning the gap. The CDR3 protein is CASSTRRGPTFF. The CDR3 DNA reads TGTGCCAGCAGCACGCGAAGAGGTCCGACTTTCTTT.